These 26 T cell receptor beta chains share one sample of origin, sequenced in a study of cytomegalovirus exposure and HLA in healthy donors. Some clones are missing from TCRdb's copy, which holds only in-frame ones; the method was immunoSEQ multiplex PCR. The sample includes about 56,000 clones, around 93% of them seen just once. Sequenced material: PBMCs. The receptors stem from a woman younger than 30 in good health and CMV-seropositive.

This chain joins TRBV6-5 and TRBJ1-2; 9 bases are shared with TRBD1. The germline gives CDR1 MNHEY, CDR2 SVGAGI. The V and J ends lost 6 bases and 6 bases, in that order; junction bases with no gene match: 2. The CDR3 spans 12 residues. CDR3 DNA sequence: TGTGCCAGCAGCAACAGGGGGCATGGCTACACCTTC. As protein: CASSNRGHGYTF.

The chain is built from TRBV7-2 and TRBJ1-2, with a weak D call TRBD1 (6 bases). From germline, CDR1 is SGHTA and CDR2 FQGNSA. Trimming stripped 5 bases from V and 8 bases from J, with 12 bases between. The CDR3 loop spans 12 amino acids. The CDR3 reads CASSLRTEGYTF. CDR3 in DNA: TGTGCCAGCAGCCTACGGACAGAAGGCTACACCTTC.

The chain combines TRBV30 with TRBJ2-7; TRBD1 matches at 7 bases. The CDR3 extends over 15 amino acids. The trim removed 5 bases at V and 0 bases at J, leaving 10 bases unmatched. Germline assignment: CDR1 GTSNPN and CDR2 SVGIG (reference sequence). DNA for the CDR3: TGTGCCTGGGGGTCCGGGACAGAAATCTCCTACGAGCAGTACTTC. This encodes CAWGSGTEISYEQYF.

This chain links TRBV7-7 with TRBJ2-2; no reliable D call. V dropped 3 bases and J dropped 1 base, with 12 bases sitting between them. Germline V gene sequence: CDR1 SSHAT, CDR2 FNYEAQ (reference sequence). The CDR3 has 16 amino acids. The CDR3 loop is CASSLARRKNTGELFF. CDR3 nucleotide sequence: TGTGCCAGCAGCTTGGCCCGCAGAAAGAACACCGGGGAGCTGTTTTTT.

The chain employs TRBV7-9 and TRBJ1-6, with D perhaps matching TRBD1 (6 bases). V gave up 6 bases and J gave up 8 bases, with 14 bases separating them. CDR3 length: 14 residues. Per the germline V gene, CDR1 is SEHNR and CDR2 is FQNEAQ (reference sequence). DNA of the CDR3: TGTGCCAGCAGACCAGACAGGCCCCATTCACCCCTCCACTTT. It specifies CASRPDRPHSPLHF.

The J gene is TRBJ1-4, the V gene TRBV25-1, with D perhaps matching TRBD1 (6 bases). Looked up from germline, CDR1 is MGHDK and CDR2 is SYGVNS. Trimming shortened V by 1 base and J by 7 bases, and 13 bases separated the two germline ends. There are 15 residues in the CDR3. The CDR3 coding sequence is TGTGCCAGCAGTGAATTCCTGGGGGCTCGTGAAAAACTGTTTTTT. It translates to CASSEFLGAREKLFF.

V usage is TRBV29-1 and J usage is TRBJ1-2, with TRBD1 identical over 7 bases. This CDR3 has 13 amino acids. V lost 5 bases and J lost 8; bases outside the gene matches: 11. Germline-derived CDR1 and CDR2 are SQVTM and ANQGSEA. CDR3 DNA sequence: TGCAGCGTTAACCGGGACAGTAAACAAGGCTACACCTTC. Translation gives CSVNRDSKQGYTF.

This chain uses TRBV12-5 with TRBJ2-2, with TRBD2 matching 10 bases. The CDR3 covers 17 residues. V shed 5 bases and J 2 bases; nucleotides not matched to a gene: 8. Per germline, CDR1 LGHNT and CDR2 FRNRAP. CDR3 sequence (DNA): TGTGCTAGTGGTAAACAGGGACTAGCGTCTAACACCGGGGAGCTGTTTTTT. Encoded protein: CASGKQGLASNTGELFF.

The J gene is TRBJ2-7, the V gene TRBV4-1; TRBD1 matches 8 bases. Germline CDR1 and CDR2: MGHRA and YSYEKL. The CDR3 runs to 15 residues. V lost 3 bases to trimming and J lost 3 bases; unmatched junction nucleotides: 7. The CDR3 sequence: CASSHEPDRGYEQYF. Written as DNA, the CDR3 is TGCGCCAGCAGCCACGAGCCCGACAGGGGCTACGAGCAGTACTTC.

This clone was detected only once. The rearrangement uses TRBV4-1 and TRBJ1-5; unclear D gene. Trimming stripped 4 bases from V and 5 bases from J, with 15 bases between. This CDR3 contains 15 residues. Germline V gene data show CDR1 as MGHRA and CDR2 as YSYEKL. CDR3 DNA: TGCGCCAGCAGCCGCGTTGTTATAAGTTATCAGCCCCAGCATTTT. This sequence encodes CASSRVVISYQPQHF.

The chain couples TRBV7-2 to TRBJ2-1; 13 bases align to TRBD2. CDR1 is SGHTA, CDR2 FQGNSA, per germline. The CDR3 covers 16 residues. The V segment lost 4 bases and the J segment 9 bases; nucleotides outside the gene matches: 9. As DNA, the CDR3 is TGTGCCAGCAGCTCTACCGGGACTAGCGGGGTGGGTGAGCAGTTCTTC. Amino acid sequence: CASSSTGTSGVGEQFF. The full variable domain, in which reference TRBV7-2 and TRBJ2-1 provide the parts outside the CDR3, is GAGVSQSPSNKVTEKGKDVELRCDPISGHTALYWYRQSLGQGLEFLIYFQGNSAPDKSGLPSDRFSAERTGGSVSTLTIQRTQQEDSAVYLCASSSTGTSGVGEQFFGPGTRLTVL.

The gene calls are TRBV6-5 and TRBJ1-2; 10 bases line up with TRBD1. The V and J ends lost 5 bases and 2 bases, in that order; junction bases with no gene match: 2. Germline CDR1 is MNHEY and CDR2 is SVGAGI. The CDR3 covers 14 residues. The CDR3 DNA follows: TGTGCCAGCAGTCGGACAGGGGGGAACTATGGCTACACCTTC. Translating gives CASSRTGGNYGYTF.

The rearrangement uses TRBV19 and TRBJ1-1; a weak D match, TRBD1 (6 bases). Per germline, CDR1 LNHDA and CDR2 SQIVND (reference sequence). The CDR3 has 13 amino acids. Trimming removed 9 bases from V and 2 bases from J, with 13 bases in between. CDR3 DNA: TGTGCCAGCTCGACAGGTTTAAACACTGAAGCTTTCTTT. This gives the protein CASSTGLNTEAFF.

The CDR3 reads CASRSWSNTGELFF. The CDR3 region has the DNA TGTGCCAGCAGGAGTTGGTCGAACACCGGGGAGCTGTTTTTT. The rearrangement uses TRBV6-4 and TRBJ2-2; D remains ambiguous. Germline V gene data show CDR1 as MRHNA and CDR2 as SNTAGT. CDR3 length: 14 residues. Trimming left V 6 bases short and J 0 bases short, with 8 bases between.

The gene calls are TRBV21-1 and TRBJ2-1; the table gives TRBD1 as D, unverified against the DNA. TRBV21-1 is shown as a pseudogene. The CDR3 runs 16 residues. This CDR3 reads CASSKALWDRGDEQFF. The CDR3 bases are TGTGCCAGCAGCAAAGCTTTATGGGACAGGGGAGATGAGCAGTTCTTC.

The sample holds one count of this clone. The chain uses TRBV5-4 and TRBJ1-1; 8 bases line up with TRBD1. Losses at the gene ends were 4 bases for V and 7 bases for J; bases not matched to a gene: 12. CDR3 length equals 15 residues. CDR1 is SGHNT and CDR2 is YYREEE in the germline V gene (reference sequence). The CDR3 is CASSTGGVDRSEAFF. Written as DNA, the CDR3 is TGTGCCAGCAGCACAGGGGGGGTTGATCGGAGTGAAGCTTTCTTT.

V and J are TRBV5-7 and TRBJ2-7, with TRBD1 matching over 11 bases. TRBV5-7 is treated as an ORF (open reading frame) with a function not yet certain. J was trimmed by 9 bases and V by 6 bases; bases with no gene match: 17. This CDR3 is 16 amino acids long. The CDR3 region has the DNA TGTGCCAGCACAAAGCCCTCGGACAGGGGGCCTGATTCGCAGTACTTC. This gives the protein CASTKPSDRGPDSQYF.

CDR3 residues: CASSLTGATGNTIYF. In DNA, the CDR3 is TGTGCCAGCAGTTTGACAGGGGCGACTGGAAACACCATATATTTT. The V and J genes are TRBV27 and TRBJ1-3; 8 bases are shared with TRBD1. Germline V lookup: CDR1 MNHEY, CDR2 SMNVEV (reference sequence). The CDR3 is 15 amino acids. V shed 3 bases and J 2 bases; nucleotides not matched to a gene: 3.

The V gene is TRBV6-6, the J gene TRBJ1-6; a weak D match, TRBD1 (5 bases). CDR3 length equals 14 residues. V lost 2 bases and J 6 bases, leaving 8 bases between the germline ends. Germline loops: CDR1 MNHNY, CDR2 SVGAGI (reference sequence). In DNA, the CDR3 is TGTGCCAGCAGTTACAAGACAGCTAATTCACCCCTCCACTTT. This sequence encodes CASSYKTANSPLHF.

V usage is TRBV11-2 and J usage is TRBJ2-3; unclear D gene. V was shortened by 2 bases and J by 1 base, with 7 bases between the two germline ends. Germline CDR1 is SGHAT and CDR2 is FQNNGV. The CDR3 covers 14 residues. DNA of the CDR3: TGTGCCAGCAGCTTATTCAGCGGCACAGATACGCAGTATTTT. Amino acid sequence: CASSLFSGTDTQYF.

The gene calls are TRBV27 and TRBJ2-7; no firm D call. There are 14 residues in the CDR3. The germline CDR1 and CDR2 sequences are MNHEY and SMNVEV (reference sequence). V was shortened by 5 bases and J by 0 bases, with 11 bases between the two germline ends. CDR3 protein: CASSKRVSSYEQYF. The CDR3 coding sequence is TGTGCCAGCAGTAAACGGGTTAGCTCCTACGAGCAGTACTTC.

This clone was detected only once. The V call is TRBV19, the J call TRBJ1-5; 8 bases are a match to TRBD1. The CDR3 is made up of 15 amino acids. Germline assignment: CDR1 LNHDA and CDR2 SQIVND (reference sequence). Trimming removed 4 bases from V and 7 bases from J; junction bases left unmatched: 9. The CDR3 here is CASSTLGQGNQPQHF. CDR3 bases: TGTGCCAGTAGTACCCTAGGACAGGGAAACCAGCCCCAGCATTTT.

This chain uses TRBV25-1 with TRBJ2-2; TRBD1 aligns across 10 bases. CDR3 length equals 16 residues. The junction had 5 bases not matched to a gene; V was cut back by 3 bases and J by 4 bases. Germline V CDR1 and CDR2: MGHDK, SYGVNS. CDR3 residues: CASSETGGAGTGELFF. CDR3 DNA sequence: TGTGCCAGCAGTGAGACAGGGGGCGCGGGCACCGGGGAGCTGTTTTTT.

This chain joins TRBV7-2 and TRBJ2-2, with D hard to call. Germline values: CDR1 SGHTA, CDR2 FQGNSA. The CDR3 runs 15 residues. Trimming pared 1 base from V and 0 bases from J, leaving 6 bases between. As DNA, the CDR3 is TGTGCCAGCAGCTTAGAACAGTCGAACACCGGGGAGCTGTTTTTT. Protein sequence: CASSLEQSNTGELFF.

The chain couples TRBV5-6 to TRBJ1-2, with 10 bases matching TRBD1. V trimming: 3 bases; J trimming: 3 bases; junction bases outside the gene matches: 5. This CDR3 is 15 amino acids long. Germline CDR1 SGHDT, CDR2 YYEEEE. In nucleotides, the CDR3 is TGTGCCAGCAGCTACCGGGGGACAGGGGACTATGGCTACACCTTC. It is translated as CASSYRGTGDYGYTF.

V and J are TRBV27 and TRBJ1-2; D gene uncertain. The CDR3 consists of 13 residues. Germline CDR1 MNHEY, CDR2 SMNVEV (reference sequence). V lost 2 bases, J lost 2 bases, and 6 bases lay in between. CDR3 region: CASSLNGNYGYTF. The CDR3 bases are TGTGCCAGCAGTTTAAACGGGAACTATGGCTACACCTTC.